A single sample is the source of the 3 T cell receptor beta chains below, sequenced in a study of CD8+ T cells in alopecia areata. Sequencing used cDNA as its template, made by extracting RNA and reverse transcribing it. Some clones are missing from TCRdb's copy, which holds only in-frame ones; the method was immunoSEQ multiplex PCR. The sample shows some 170,000 clones, less than 80% of them seen only once. The sample consisted of CD8+ T cells sorted from blood, taken at week 0. The receptor set was obtained from a human donor with alopecia areata.

The chain couples TRBV5-1 to TRBJ2-3; a possible D gene is TRBD1 (5 bases). Looked up from germline, CDR1 is SGHRS and CDR2 is YFSETQ. The CDR3 length is 14 residues. V was cut by 0 bases and J by 2 bases, with 7 bases left in between. The CDR3 protein is CASSLDRFTDTQYF. The CDR3 DNA reads as TGCGCCAGCAGCTTGGACAGGTTCACAGATACGCAGTATTTT.

The chain carries TRBV30 and TRBJ2-5; no reliable D call. With the DNA end fitting TRBJ2-7 better, the J assignment may be wrong. This CDR3 contains 11 residues. Germline loops: CDR1 GTSNPN, CDR2 SVGIG (reference sequence). This chain's CDR3 is CAWSGTYEQYF. CDR3 DNA: TGTGCCTGGAGTGGGACCTACGAGCAGTACTTC.

This clone was counted a few times. This chain uses TRBV7-9 with TRBJ2-7, with D hard to call. Germline CDR1 is SEHNR and CDR2 is FQNEAQ (reference sequence). This CDR3 has 13 residues. Trimming cost V 6 bases and J 6 bases, with 15 bases left between them. The CDR3 here is CASSLAGASEQYF. CDR3 DNA sequence: TGTGCCAGCAGTCTGGCAGGCGCCTCCGAGCAGTACTTC.